There are a few counts of the clone carrying this T cell receptor (beta chain). Its antigen is not known. The Oncomine TCR Beta short-read assay generated sequence data from the DNA of cultured CD4+ T cells. TCRdb ran MiXCR on the PCR reads and lists one entry per CDR3 protein. The data show around 7,000 distinct CDR3 sequences, roughly 43% seen once. These data belong to a study of vaccination and CD4 T cells after COVID-19. As for treatment: roughly 10-day PBMC culture with coronavirus spike peptide pools or control peptides (ViraFEST assay). The collection of CD4+ T cells from the unexposed donor took place before the COVID-19 pandemic (2011-2018). ViraFEST grew antigen-specific T cells using peptide pools, then sequenced TCRs. Each well held a few million PBMCs in IL-2 (10 IU/ml) medium with approximately 9.4 ug/ml peptide pools. The germline V gene has CDR1 LNHNV and CDR2 YYDKDF (reference sequence). This CDR3 is 18 amino acids long. V lost 3 bases to trimming and J lost 4 bases; unmatched junction nucleotides: 15.

General observations from the study: The study found that a median roughly 89% of reactive clones in convalescent patients appeared only post-vaccination.

The sequenced sample was CD4+ T cells from blood, cultured in vitro. This TCR was sampled from a human donor in good health. V usage is TRBV15 and J usage is TRBJ2-7; 10 nucleotides match TRBD1. Here the CDR3 reads CATSSALKGGQGWYEQYF. For the CDR3, the DNA is TGTGCCACCAGCAGCGCCCTAAAGGGGGGACAGGGGTGGTACGAGCAGTACTTC.